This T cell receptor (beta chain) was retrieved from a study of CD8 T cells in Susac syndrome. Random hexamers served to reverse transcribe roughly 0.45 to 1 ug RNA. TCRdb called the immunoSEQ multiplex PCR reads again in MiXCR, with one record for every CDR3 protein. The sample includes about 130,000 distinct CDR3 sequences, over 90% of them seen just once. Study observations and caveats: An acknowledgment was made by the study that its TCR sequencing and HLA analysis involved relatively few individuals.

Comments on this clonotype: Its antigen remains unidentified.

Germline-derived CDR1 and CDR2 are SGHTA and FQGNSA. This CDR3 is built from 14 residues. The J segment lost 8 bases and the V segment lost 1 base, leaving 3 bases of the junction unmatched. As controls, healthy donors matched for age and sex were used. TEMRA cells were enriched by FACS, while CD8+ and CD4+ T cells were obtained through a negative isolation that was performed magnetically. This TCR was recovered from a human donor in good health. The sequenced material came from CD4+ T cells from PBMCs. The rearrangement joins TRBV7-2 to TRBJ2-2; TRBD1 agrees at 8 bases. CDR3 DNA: TGTGCCAGCAGCTTAGGACAGGGGATTGGGGAGCTGTTTTTT. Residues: CASSLGQGIGELFF.